Listed below are T cell receptor beta chains from one sample, sequenced in a study of vaccination effects on CD4 cells after COVID-19. The assay was immunoSEQ multiplex PCR, and TCRdb's table has in-frame clones only and misses some. The sample holds tens of thousands of clones, around 85% seen once. These receptors have no identified antigens. Specimen: CD4+ T cells from PBMCs cultured without peptide, collected after COVID-19 vaccination. The receptors were sampled from a human donor who received a COVID-19 vaccine. The CDR3 runs from the conserved cysteine through the conserved F or W. The D gene is left open where the match is weak. Size is omitted from some rows. Given values are once, few, many or a class for expanded clones.

v_call,d_call,j_call,clone_size,cdr3_nt,cdr3_aa
TRBV7-9,.,TRBJ2-3,few,TGTGCCAGCAGCCCTAGCGGACAGGACACAGATACGCAGTATTTT,CASSPSGQDTDTQYF
TRBV20-1,.,TRBJ1-6,few,TGCAGTGCTAGTGAGCGCACTCAATCACCCCTCCACTTT,CSASERTQSPLHF
TRBV6-5,TRBD1,TRBJ1-1,once,TGTGCCAGCAGTTACCATATCTCCGGACAGGGAGGTCGGGCTTTCTTT,CASSYHISGQGGRAFF
TRBV14,TRBD1,TRBJ1-1,.,TGTGCCAGCAGCACCAAGACAGGGATCGCTGAAGCTTTCTTT,CASSTKTGIAEAFF
TRBV5-1,TRBD2,TRBJ2-1,.,TGCGCCAGCAGCTTACTAGCGGGGGGGCCGTTGAATGAGCAGTTCTTC,CASSLLAGGPLNEQFF
TRBV10-2,.,TRBJ2-3,.,TGCGCCAGCAGTGCCGATTCTCGCACAGATACGCAGTATTTT,CASSADSRTDTQYF
TRBV7-2,TRBD1,TRBJ1-4,.,TGTGCCAGCAGCCCCGGACAGGTCTCTAATGAAAAACTGTTTTTT,CASSPGQVSNEKLFF
TRBV6-4,.,TRBJ2-2,.,TGTGCCAGCAGTGACTCGGGTGGCGGGGGCGCGAGGACCGGGGAGCTGTTTTTT,CASSDSGGGGARTGELFF
TRBV7-3,TRBD1,TRBJ1-2,once,TGTGCCAGCAGCTTAACGGGGCCGGGACAGGTCGCCCAAACCTTC,CASSLTGPGQVAQTF
TRBV18,.,TRBJ2-5,.,TGTGCCAGCTCACTCGGGCAGGGAGAGACCCAGTACTTC,CASSLGQGETQYF
TRBV30,.,TRBJ1-2,.,TGTGCCTGGAGAAGAGGGAACTATGGCTACACCTTC,CAWRRGNYGYTF
TRBV5-1,.,TRBJ1-1,.,TGCGCCAGCAGCGTCCAGGGGAACACTGAAGCTTTCTTT,CASSVQGNTEAFF
TRBV19,.,TRBJ1-2,.,TGTGCCAGTTCGGCCCTGTATGGCTACACCTTC,CASSALYGYTF
TRBV19,.,TRBJ1-4,.,TGTGCCAGTAGTATCCGGGACCCTCCTGAAAAACTGTTTTTT,CASSIRDPPEKLFF
TRBV5-1,.,TRBJ2-5,few,TGCGCCAGCAGCTCGGGACAACACCAAGAGACCCAGTACTTC,CASSSGQHQETQYF
TRBV6-5,TRBD1,TRBJ1-4,once,TGTGCCAGCAGCCACGACAGGGTAGCCGAAAAACTGTTTTTT,CASSHDRVAEKLFF
TRBV9,.,TRBJ2-5,.,TGTGCCAGCAACGGCGACCAAGAGACCCAGTACTTC,CASNGDQETQYF
TRBV24-1,.,TRBJ2-5,.,TGTGCCACCAGTGAGGGGGGACGGGACGAGACCCAGTACTTC,CATSEGGRDETQYF
TRBV5-1,.,TRBJ1-2,.,TGCGCCAGCAGCCCCAAGGGAGAACCCTTATATGGCTACACCTTC,CASSPKGEPLYGYTF
TRBV11-2,.,TRBJ2-6,.,TGTGCCAGCAGCTTGCCTAAGGACAGCCTTGCTAGCAGGGCCAACGTCCTGACTTTC,CASSLPKDSLASRANVLTF
TRBV6-4,.,TRBJ1-2,.,TGTGCCAGCAGTGACGGACAGTTCGGCTATGGCTACACCTTC,CASSDGQFGYGYTF
TRBV18,.,TRBJ1-1,.,TGTGCCAGCTCACCAGGGGGATGGAGGACTGAAGCTTTCTTT,CASSPGGWRTEAFF
TRBV11-2,.,TRBJ1-4,.,TGTGCCAGCAGCCGGAAATGGGACTCAACTAATGAAAAACTGTTTTTT,CASSRKWDSTNEKLFF
TRBV10-3,TRBD1,TRBJ2-5,.,TGTGCCATCAGCGAGACAGGGAAGGAGACCCAGTACTTC,CAISETGKETQYF
TRBV6-6,.,TRBJ1-2,few,TGTGCCAGCGTGATGGGGACACTCTATGGCTACACCTTC,CASVMGTLYGYTF
TRBV28,.,TRBJ1-5,.,TGTGCCAGCAGGCGGTCCGGGAGCAATCAGCCCCAGCATTTT,CASRRSGSNQPQHF
TRBV18,.,TRBJ2-5,.,TGTGCCAGCTCACCAATGCTAGCGACCAAAGAGACCCAGTACTTC,CASSPMLATKETQYF
TRBV7-2,.,TRBJ1-1,few,TGTGCCAGCAGCTTAACCGGGGGCACTGAAGCTTTCTTT,CASSLTGGTEAFF
TRBV7-6,.,TRBJ1-4,once,TGTGCCAGCAGCTTTACTGGGACAACGAATGAAAAACTGTTTTTT,CASSFTGTTNEKLFF
TRBV18,.,TRBJ1-1,few,TGTGCCAGCTCACCGCTGGACACGAACACTGAAGCTTTCTTT,CASSPLDTNTEAFF
TRBV30,.,TRBJ1-3,.,TGTGCCTGGAGTAAACCGGGGGCGGTAGGAAACACCATATATTTT,CAWSKPGAVGNTIYF
TRBV5-1,.,TRBJ1-1,.,TGCGCCAGCAGCTTGGGGGTCGAGAACACTGAAGCTTTCTTT,CASSLGVENTEAFF
TRBV7-2,TRBD1,TRBJ1-1,.,TGTGCCAGCAGCTGGGGGACAGGGGGCACTGAAGCTTTCTTT,CASSWGTGGTEAFF
TRBV7-6,.,TRBJ2-5,.,TGTGCCAGCAGCCGATCGCCCCCCCGGGGGGCCCTCCAAGAGACCCAGTACTTC,CASSRSPPRGALQETQYF
TRBV4-1,TRBD2,TRBJ2-3,.,TGCGCCAGCAGCCAGTTCTTTAGCGGGGTGAGCACAGATACGCAGTATTTT,CASSQFFSGVSTDTQYF
TRBV7-2,TRBD2,TRBJ2-3,.,TGTGCCAGCAGCACAACTAGCGGGGGGCCAGGGACGCAGTATTTT,CASSTTSGGPGTQYF
TRBV6-5,TRBD1,TRBJ1-1,.,TGTGCCAGCAGCACTAACAGGGGAAGCACTGAAGCTTTCTTT,CASSTNRGSTEAFF
TRBV7-8,.,TRBJ1-1,few,TGTGCCAGCAGCCGGGGGACGGCCTCCACTGAAGCTTTCTTT,CASSRGTASTEAFF
TRBV3-1/TRBV3-2,.,TRBJ1-6,.,TGTGCCAGCAGCCAGGACGCGATGACAGTGTATAATTCACCCCTCCACTTT,CASSQDAMTVYNSPLHF
TRBV19,.,TRBJ1-2,.,TGTGCCAGTAGTATAGCGGGGACACCAAGGGATGGCTACACCTTC,CASSIAGTPRDGYTF
TRBV19,TRBD1,TRBJ2-6,.,TGTGCCAGTAGTATATATAGCAGGACAGGCCTCTCTGGGGCCAACGTCCTGACTTTC,CASSIYSRTGLSGANVLTF
TRBV5-1,.,TRBJ2-1,.,TGCGCCAGCAGCTTGGGGCAGTACAATGAGCAGTTCTTC,CASSLGQYNEQFF
TRBV27,.,TRBJ2-4,.,TGTGCCAGCAGCCCCGGGCAGGGGCGAGCCAAAAACATTCAGTACTTC,CASSPGQGRAKNIQYF
TRBV21-1,.,TRBJ1-5,.,TGTGCCAGCCGAAGGGTTGTCGCAGACACTAGCAATCAGCCCCAGCATTTT,CASRRVVADTSNQPQHF
TRBV2,TRBD1,TRBJ1-5,few,TGTGCCAGCACCCACGGGACAGGGGGAAGGCCCCAGCATTTT,CASTHGTGGRPQHF
TRBV6-1,.,TRBJ1-1,.,TGTGCCAGCAGTGAGGGTCGTAGTCGGCGGTTGAACACTGAAGCTTTCTTT,CASSEGRSRRLNTEAFF
TRBV5-1,TRBD1,TRBJ1-4,.,TGCGCCAGCAGCTTGCATGTCCAGGGGGATAATGAAAAACTGTTTTTT,CASSLHVQGDNEKLFF
TRBV6-5,TRBD2,TRBJ2-1,.,TGTGCCAGCAGTTCCGGGGGCGGGGGGGATAATGAGCAGTTCTTC,CASSSGGGGDNEQFF
TRBV5-6,.,TRBJ2-3,.,TGTGCCAGCAGCTCCTTGGGCAGGGGAGCAGATACGCAGTATTTT,CASSSLGRGADTQYF
TRBV19,.,TRBJ2-2,few,TGTGCCAGTAGTATAAGGGTCTCCGTTACGAACACCGGGGAGCTGTTTTTT,CASSIRVSVTNTGELFF
TRBV18,.,TRBJ2-2,.,TGTGCCAGCTCACCCCCAGGGAACACCGGGGAGCTGTTTTTT,CASSPPGNTGELFF
TRBV18,.,TRBJ1-3,.,TGTGCCAGCTCACCATTTGAACAGGGACACTCTGGAAACACCATATATTTT,CASSPFEQGHSGNTIYF
TRBV4-1,.,TRBJ1-3,.,TGCGCCAGCAGCCAGGAAGACGTTTACTCTGGAAACACCATATATTTT,CASSQEDVYSGNTIYF
TRBV4-2,.,TRBJ2-5,.,TGTGCCAGCAGCCAAGGGGGCTTAGGGCTAGACAAGGGAAAGACCCAGTACTTC,CASSQGGLGLDKGKTQYF
TRBV4-1,.,TRBJ1-2,.,TGCGCCAGCAGTTGGGGACGGTCGGACTATGGCTACACCTTC,CASSWGRSDYGYTF
TRBV18,.,TRBJ1-1,.,TGTGCCAGTTCAGTCGGGCCCCTCTCTGAAGCTTTCTTT,CASSVGPLSEAFF
TRBV2,TRBD1,TRBJ1-1,.,TGTGCCAGCAGTAAGGGACAGAGGATTGGTGGGGCTTTCTTT,CASSKGQRIGGAFF